Below, one TCR beta chain is given with its context. The specificity of this receptor is unknown. No much larger clone exists at a distance of one base, and base qualities are not known. Participants in the prospective study were enrolled through a virtual design, were aged roughly 18 to 100 years, and lived in about 25 United States geographic areas. In the prospective study, cohorts were assigned on the basis of participant-reported clinical history obtained from a screening survey and a study questionnaire. ImmuneRACE Cohort 3 recovered participants were defined by two consecutive negative NP/OP PCR tests, healthcare professional clearance, or symptom resolution. In the prospective study, whole blood, serum and a nasopharyngeal or oropharyngeal swab were collected from each participant by mobile phlebotomists. Over an approximately 2-month period, participants in the prospective study had the option of providing additional blood draws and questionnaires. Before DNA extraction, prospective study blood samples were shipped either frozen or at room temperature.

These data are taken from a study of blood T cell repertoires in COVID-19 (TCRdb year 2020). Study-level background: The collaborator samples originated in the United States, Italy and Spain and spanned the acute and convalescent phases of COVID-19. HLA class I and class II types, where available, came from metadata supplied by the sample provider rather than from assay-based typing. The material from the prospective study consisted of cDNA or gDNA derived from T cells, B-cell-depleted T cells, or PBMCs. The repertoires were made available in a free public database intended to serve as a resource for research on the immune response to SARS-CoV-2. Samples came from the ongoing ImmuneRACE study (first 160 participants) plus 1,254 subjects from 6 global collaborators. Sample metadata almost always included a de-identified subject ID, COVID-19 status, age in years and sex. Deeply sampled blood TCRbeta repertoires from subjects exposed to, actively infected with, or recovered from COVID-19 were included in the dataset.

The germline V gene encodes CDR1 SEHNR and CDR2 FQNEAQ (reference sequence). Relative to germline, V is 3 bases shorter and J is 1 base shorter, with 4 bases between their ends. The CDR3 runs 14 amino acids, cysteine and phenylalanine included. Kept here is only the CDR3 DNA, which spans 42 bases and is read in frame from base 1. TCRbeta CDR3 regions were amplified from genomic DNA by means of the immunoSEQ Assay, a bias-controlled multiplex PCR. Per the source publication's procedure: Within the assay, amplification of reference gene primers was used to estimate how many nucleated cells each sample contained. To quantify the absolute abundance of each unique TCRbeta CDR3 rearrangement, sequence reads were collapsed and filtered. For each sample, productive Simpson clonality was calculated by taking the square root of Simpson's diversity index across productive rearrangements. In its TCRdb copy, this immuneACCESS table keeps in-frame sequences only and misses some clones. Where compared with another copy, unresolved V genes explain less than half of these, and the others have no known cause. V and J calls and clone size come straight from that table; D and trimming were deduced from the DNA. This sample has hundreds of thousands of clones in its table, and about 88% of those were observed once. The ten biggest clones cover roughly 8.9% of the sample.

What the study reported, not specific to this receptor: How much clinical and demographic metadata was included differed by source and by participant, and the metadata was provided uncurated.

Input material: PBMCs or T cells enriched from blood (not recorded which). The chain uses TRBV7-9 and TRBJ2-6; a confident D gene designation cannot be given. The clonotype comes from a woman aged 40 to 50 who had recovered from COVID-19. DNA sequence: TGTGCCAGCAGCTTTTCGTCTGGGGCCAACGTCCTGACTTTC. Its product reads: CASSFSSGANVLTF. Reference TRBV7-9 and TRBJ2-6 genes cover what lies past the CDR3, so the full variable domain is DTGVSQNPRHKITKRGQNVTFRCDPISEHNRLYWYRQTLGQGPEFLTYFQNEAQLEKSRLLSDRFSAERPKGSFSTLEIQRTEQGDSAMYLCASSFSSGANVLTFGAGSRLTVL.